The 30 T cell receptor beta chains listed next were all sequenced from one sample in a study of T cells after yellow fever vaccination. TCRdb reprocessed the 5' RACE reads via MiXCR and lists one record per CDR3 protein. The sample has some 240,000 distinct CDR3 sequences; approximately 3% are singletons. Source: CD4+ T cells sorted from PBMCs, taken 10 days after the yellow fever booster vaccination. The receptors were sampled from a man aged 18 to 29 who received the YFV17D yellow fever vaccine.

This clonotype was seen more than once but under ten times. The chain combines TRBV7-8 with TRBJ1-1; possible D gene TRBD1, 6 bases. This CDR3 contains 18 residues. Germline V CDR1 and CDR2: SGHVS, FQNEAQ. Trimming stripped 4 bases from V and 0 bases from J, with 21 bases between. The CDR3 loop is CASSSQLPRGILNTEAFF. CDR3 DNA: TGTGCCAGCAGCTCCCAGCTTCCGAGGGGGATCCTGAACACTGAAGCTTTCTTT. Full variable domain (rest looked up from reference TRBV7-8 and TRBJ1-1): GAGVSQSPRYKVAKRGQDVALRCDPISGHVSLFWYQQALGQGPEFLTYFQNEAQLDKSGLPSDRFFAERPEGSVSTLKIQRTQQEDSAVYLCASSSQLPRGILNTEAFFGQGTRLTVV.

The rearrangement links TRBV5-5 to TRBJ2-3; D is unresolved. The length of the CDR3 is 14 residues. The germline gives CDR1 SGHKS, CDR2 YYEKEE (reference sequence). V was clipped by 2 bases and J by 9 bases, with 16 bases between them. The chain's CDR3 is CASSFDIPRNTQYF. The CDR3 nucleotides read TGTGCCAGCAGCTTCGACATACCCCGGAACACGCAGTATTTT.

This clonotype showed up many times. The CDR3 loop reads CASSLAGTAKNIQYF. Here the CDR3 DNA reads TGTGCCAGCAGTTTAGCCGGGACAGCCAAAAACATTCAGTACTTC. The chain is built from TRBV6-5 and TRBJ2-4; possibly TRBD1 or TRBD2 for D (5 bases each). The CDR3 sequence is 15 residues long. CDR1 and CDR2 from the germline V gene are MNHEY and SVGAGI. Trimming left V 4 bases short and J 0 bases short, with 10 bases between.

This clonotype was seen repeatedly, ten times or more. The chain carries TRBV10-3 and TRBJ2-5; no definite D call. Germline CDR1 is ENHRY and CDR2 is SYGVKD. This CDR3 is built from 13 residues. V shed 10 bases and J shed 5 bases, with 17 bases lying between them. The DNA for the CDR3 is TGTGCCACACATGGGGATAAAGCGGAGACCCAGTACTTC. This gives the protein CATHGDKAETQYF.

The chain has TRBV4-3 and TRBJ2-5; TRBD2 is a possible D gene (6 bases). The germline V gene has CDR1 LGHNA and CDR2 YSLEER. There are 15 residues in the CDR3. Between the trimmed V and J ends, which lost 0 bases and 2 bases, there was a span of 10 bases. The CDR3 sequence is CASSQERGKQETQYF. The CDR3 DNA reads TGCGCCAGCAGCCAAGAACGGGGGAAACAAGAGACCCAGTACTTC.

This clonotype was seen more than once but under ten times. The CDR3 is CASSLMGMNTEAFF. Here the CDR3 DNA reads TGCGCCAGCAGCTTGATGGGGATGAACACTGAAGCTTTCTTT. The chain has TRBV5-1 and TRBJ1-1; D call uncertain. Germline loops: CDR1 SGHRS, CDR2 YFSETQ. This CDR3 has 14 amino acids. The germline V and J ends were trimmed by 1 base and 0 bases, with 7 bases remaining between them.

The chain combines TRBV12-3 or TRBV12-4 with TRBJ2-6; perhaps D is TRBD1 or TRBD2 (5 bases each). The CDR3 is 16 residues long. Deletions cut 8 bases from V and 0 bases from J, with 14 bases between. CDR3 nucleotide sequence: TGTGCCAGCGCCATGGCAGGGAGCTCTGGGGCCAACGTCCTGACTTTC. Its protein product is CASAMAGSSGANVLTF.

This clonotype was seen more than once but under ten times. A much larger clone differs from this one at a single base, so this may be a read error. The V and J genes are TRBV5-4 and TRBJ2-2, with 7 bases that match TRBD1. Germline V lookup: CDR1 SGHNT, CDR2 YYREEE (reference sequence). The CDR3 has 14 amino acids. The DNA for the CDR3 is TGTGCCAGCAGAATACAGGGGAACACCGGGGAGCTGATTTTT. It yields the protein CASRIQGNTGELIF.

The rearrangement uses TRBV6-1 and TRBJ2-7, with 9 bases fitting TRBD1. Germline V CDR1 and CDR2: MNHNS, SASEGT. CDR3 size: 13 residues. J lost 7 bases, V lost 8 bases, and 9 bases had no gene match. This CDR3 is CASVNRGRREQYF. The CDR3, as DNA: TGTGCCAGCGTAAACAGGGGGCGGCGGGAGCAGTACTTC.

This clonotype was seen a handful of times. This chain connects TRBV19 to TRBJ1-6, with D unclear. This CDR3 contains 12 residues. The germline V and J ends were trimmed by 5 bases and 6 bases, with 5 bases remaining between them. Germline CDR1 and CDR2: LNHDA and SQIVND (reference sequence). CDR3 loop: CASSPSNSPLHF. CDR3 nucleotide sequence: TGTGCCAGTAGTCCGAGTAATTCACCCCTCCACTTT. The full variable domain, its missing parts supplied by reference TRBV19 and TRBJ1-6, is DGGITQSPKYLFRKEGQNVTLSCEQNLNHDAMYWYRQDPGQGLRLIYYSQIVNDFQKGDIAEGYSVSREKKESFPLTVTSAQKNPTAFYLCASSPSNSPLHFGNGTRLTVT.

The rearrangement joins TRBV20-1 to TRBJ2-3, with D perhaps matching TRBD2 (6 bases). Trimming took 5 bases from V and 0 from J, leaving 15 bases between them. Per the germline V gene, CDR1 is DFQATT and CDR2 is SNEGSKA (reference sequence). This CDR3 is 15 amino acids long. CDR3 coding DNA: TGCAGTGCTCCTGTGGCCGGGACTAGCACAGATACGCAGTATTTT. As protein: CSAPVAGTSTDTQYF.

This clonotype showed up many times. This chain links TRBV5-1 with TRBJ1-3, with D uncertain. Germline CDR1 reads SGHRS; CDR2 reads YFSETQ. The CDR3 runs to 12 residues. The V end was cut by 4 bases, the J end by 4 bases, with 6 bases between. CDR3 sequence: CASSREGNTIYF. CDR3 DNA sequence: TGCGCCAGCAGCCGAGAAGGAAACACCATATATTTT.

This clonotype occurred many times. The rearrangement uses TRBV7-2 and TRBJ2-3; the match to TRBD2 covers 8 bases. The V segment lost 8 bases and the J segment 6 bases; nucleotides outside the gene matches: 10. Germline V gene sequence: CDR1 SGHTA, CDR2 FQGNSA. The CDR3 is made up of 14 amino acids. CDR3 sequence (DNA): TGTGCCAGCCGGAAACGACTAGCGACGGATACGCAGTATTTT. Protein: CASRKRLATDTQYF.

This clonotype was seen many times. This chain joins TRBV5-1 and TRBJ2-4; D could derive from TRBD1 or TRBD2 (6 bases each). The germline V and J ends were trimmed by 0 bases and 8 bases, with 12 bases remaining between them. CDR1 SGHRS and CDR2 YFSETQ come from the germline V gene. This CDR3 has 14 amino acids. CDR3 protein: CASSLEGGEDIQYF. The CDR3 nucleotides are TGCGCCAGCAGCTTGGAGGGGGGCGAAGACATTCAGTACTTC.

The chain is built from TRBV7-9 and TRBJ1-6; D call uncertain. Germline V gene data show CDR1 as SEHNR and CDR2 as FQNEAQ (reference sequence). V was cut by 4 bases and J by 0 bases, with 16 bases left in between. The CDR3 sequence is 18 residues long. The CDR3 reads CASSSRTALSSYNSPLHF. For the CDR3, the DNA is TGTGCCAGCAGCTCAAGGACGGCTTTAAGCTCCTATAATTCACCCCTCCACTTT.

This clonotype was detected many times. This chain uses TRBV6-6 with TRBJ2-3; 11 nucleotides match TRBD2. V lost 8 bases to trimming and J lost 6 bases; unmatched junction nucleotides: 10. CDR1 and CDR2 from the germline V gene are MNHNY and SVGAGI (reference sequence). CDR3 size: 15 residues. The CDR3 loop reads CASLRLAGRSDTQYF. CDR3 nucleotides: TGTGCCAGCCTTCGACTAGCGGGGCGTTCCGATACGCAGTATTTT.

There are many counts of this clonotype. The chain employs TRBV29-1 and TRBJ2-7; D gene unclear. The V and J ends lost 6 bases and 3 bases respectively, with 9 bases between them. The CDR3 extends over 11 amino acids. CDR1 is SQVTM and CDR2 is ANQGSEA in the germline V gene. CDR3 loop: CSVVWDYEQYF. The DNA of the CDR3 is TGCAGCGTCGTTTGGGACTACGAGCAGTACTTC.

This clonotype was seen at least ten times. The CDR3 bases are TGTGCCAGCAGCGTAGGGGCATACAACACTGAAGCTTTCTTT. Protein: CASSVGAYNTEAFF. The chain couples TRBV9 to TRBJ1-1; no definite D call. V was clipped by 0 bases and J by 2 bases, with 8 bases between them. This CDR3 is 14 amino acids long. The V gene's germline CDR1 is SGDLS and CDR2 YYNGEE.

Points on this clonotype: This may stem from a read error, because a much larger clone lies one nucleotide away. The J gene is TRBJ2-4, the V gene TRBV18; 10 positions match TRBD1. This CDR3 is built from 14 residues. CDR1 is KGHSH, CDR2 LQKENI, per germline. The CDR3 DNA reads as TGTGCCAGCTCGCCGGACAGGGGGAGAAACATTCAGAACTTC. It specifies CASSPDRGRNIQNF.

Many counts were recorded for this clonotype. This chain joins TRBV5-5 and TRBJ2-5, with D perhaps matching TRBD1 (6 bases). Trimming stripped 3 bases from V and 4 bases from J, with 10 bases between. This CDR3 comprises 13 residues. Germline V gives CDR1 SGHKS, CDR2 YYEKEE (reference sequence). In nucleotides, the CDR3 is TGTGCCAGCAGCTGGGTAGGGGGAGAGACCCAGTACTTC. As protein: CASSWVGGETQYF. Based on the CDR3 plus reference TRBV5-5 and TRBJ2-5, the full variable domain is DAGVTQSPTHLIKTRGQQVTLRCSPISGHKSVSWYQQVLGQGPQFIFQYYEKEERGRGNFPDRFSARQFPNYSSELNVNALLLGDSALYLCASSWVGGETQYFGPGTRLLVL.

The V and J genes are TRBV5-6 and TRBJ2-6; D might be TRBD1 or TRBD2, each matching 5 bases. Germline V gives CDR1 SGHDT, CDR2 YYEEEE. There are 16 residues in the CDR3. V lost 4 bases to trimming and J lost 4 bases, with 15 bases between them. In DNA, the CDR3 is TGTGCCAGCAGCCGGGACGGGGCAGCCGGGGCCAACGTCCTGACTTTC. As protein: CASSRDGAAGANVLTF.

The sample holds many counts of this clonotype. The chain is built from TRBV30 and TRBJ2-7; 10 bases align to TRBD2. The CDR3 contains 12 residues. With V trimmed by 3 bases and J by 6 bases, 2 bases remained unmatched. Germline V gene sequence: CDR1 GTSNPN, CDR2 SVGIG (reference sequence). The CDR3 protein is CAWSLAGGEQYF. The DNA for the CDR3 is TGTGCCTGGAGCTTAGCGGGGGGCGAGCAGTACTTC.

The chain employs TRBV20-1 and TRBJ2-1, with no clear D. Germline lookup yields CDR1 DFQATT and CDR2 SNEGSKA (reference sequence). Trimming removed 0 bases at V and 9 bases at J, with 9 bases between. The CDR3 has 12 amino acids. The CDR3 region has the DNA TGCAGTGCTAGAGATTCCCTTACTGAGCAGTTCTTC. This codes for CSARDSLTEQFF.

This clonotype was detected many times. The chain carries TRBV5-1 and TRBJ2-5; tentatively, D is TRBD1 or TRBD2 (6 bases each). The V end was cut by 2 bases, the J end by 4 bases, with 12 bases between. Germline CDR1 and CDR2: SGHRS and YFSETQ. CDR3 length: 14 amino acids. The chain's CDR3 is CASSLTPGAETQYF. The CDR3 bases are TGCGCCAGCAGCTTAACTCCGGGGGCAGAGACCCAGTACTTC.

The chain recombines TRBV6-5 with TRBJ2-5, with D perhaps TRBD2 (7 bases). The CDR3 length is 14 residues. V was trimmed by 6 bases and J by 2 bases, leaving 13 bases between them. Germline V gives CDR1 MNHEY, CDR2 SVGAGI. The CDR3 bases are TGTGCCAGCAGCATGGGGGGGGCACAAGAGACCCAGTACTTC. It codes for CASSMGGAQETQYF.

Ten or more counts support this clonotype. This chain joins TRBV11-2 and TRBJ2-3; D gene uncertain. CDR3 length: 16 residues. The germline V and J ends were trimmed by 5 bases and 1 base, with 16 bases remaining between them. The germline V gene encodes CDR1 SGHAT and CDR2 FQNNGV. CDR3 amino acids: CASSPVRNRGTDTQYF. CDR3 bases: TGTGCCAGCAGCCCTGTCCGTAATCGGGGCACAGATACGCAGTATTTT.

This clonotype was detected ten times or more. The chain joins TRBV20-1 to TRBJ2-3; perhaps D is TRBD1 or TRBD2 (5 bases each). V lost 6 bases, J lost 2 bases, and 18 bases lay in between. The CDR3 contains 15 residues. Germline-derived CDR1 and CDR2 are DFQATT and SNEGSKA (reference sequence). CDR3 in amino acids: CSAATPGDVTDTQYF. As DNA, the CDR3 is TGCAGTGCCGCTACCCCCGGGGACGTCACAGATACGCAGTATTTT.

This clonotype came up a few times. The chain joins TRBV7-2 to TRBJ2-3, with TRBD2 identical over 8 bases. The CDR3 totals 16 residues. Germline V CDR1 and CDR2: SGHTA, FQGNSA. V lost 6 bases to trimming and J lost 4 bases; unmatched junction nucleotides: 12. This CDR3 reads CASRQRGGGRADTQYF. In DNA form, the CDR3 reads TGTGCCAGCAGACAAAGAGGCGGGGGGAGGGCAGATACGCAGTATTTT.

This clonotype was found a few times. The chain joins TRBV25-1 to TRBJ2-7, with D tentatively TRBD1 (6 bases). V gave up 7 bases and J gave up 3 bases, with 10 bases separating them. CDR1 is MGHDK, CDR2 SYGVNS, per germline. The CDR3 totals 12 residues. The CDR3, as DNA: TGTGCCAGCAAGGGGGAACTCTACGAGCAGTACTTC. Protein product: CASKGELYEQYF.

This clonotype was detected only a few times. The chain employs TRBV28 and TRBJ2-5, with TRBD2 as a possible D gene (6 bases). In germline, CDR1 is MDHEN, CDR2 SYDVKM. The length of the CDR3 is 15 residues. V gave up 3 bases and J gave up 5 bases, with 16 bases separating them. CDR3 loop: CASSLGAGYGETQYF. CDR3 sequence (DNA): TGTGCCAGCAGTTTGGGCGCGGGGTATGGGGAGACCCAGTACTTC. The full variable domain, rest sourced from reference TRBV28 and TRBJ2-5, is DVKVTQSSRYLVKRTGEKVFLECVQDMDHENMFWYRQDPGLGLRLIYFSYDVKMKEKGDIPEGYSVSREKKERFSLILESASTNQTSMYLCASSLGAGYGETQYFGPGTRLLVL.